This TCR beta chain is drawn from a study of T cells in Graves' hyperthyroidism and ophthalmopathy. The J segment lost 0 bases and the V segment lost 8 bases, leaving 9 bases of the junction unmatched. In germline, CDR1 is DFQATT, CDR2 SNEGSKA (reference sequence). The CDR3 loop spans 14 amino acids. The CDR3 regions of TCR beta were amplified from RNA transcripts. A first-round RT-PCR of the TCR CDR3 used the HTBI primer set. TCRdb redid the calling of the multiplex PCR reads with MiXCR, one entry per CDR3 protein. The repertoire holds about 560,000 distinct CDR3 sequences, with approximately 15% as singletons.

V usage is TRBV20-1 and J usage is TRBJ1-1; TRBD1 aligns across 7 bases. The material sequenced was blood. This sequence originates from a woman under 30 with Graves' hyperthyroidism. The CDR3 DNA reads TGCAGTTCCGGGACAGACGCCATGAACACTGAAGCTTTCTTT. This translates into CSSGTDAMNTEAFF.